This T cell receptor beta chain comes out of a study of blood T cell repertoires in COVID-19 (dated by TCRdb to 2018 to 2020). With respect to the entire study: Samples from collaborators originated in the United States, Italy and Spain and spanned both the acute and convalescent phases of COVID-19. The material from the prospective study consisted of cDNA or gDNA derived from T cells, B-cell-depleted T cells, or PBMCs. The dataset comprised deeply sampled blood TCRbeta repertoires from subjects exposed to, actively infected with, or recovered from COVID-19. The repertoires were released in a freely available public database intended as a resource for research on the immune response to SARS-CoV-2. Samples were obtained from the ongoing ImmuneRACE study (first 160 participants) and from 1,200 or so subjects provided by 6 global collaborators. Nearly every sample came with metadata listing a de-identified subject ID, COVID-19 status, age in years and sex. HLA class I and class II types, where available, came from metadata supplied by the sample provider rather than from assay-based typing.

Participants in the prospective study were enrolled through a virtual design, were aged roughly 18 to 90 years, and lived in some 24 United States geographic areas. In the prospective study, participants were assigned to cohorts based on the clinical history participants reported in a screening survey and a study questionnaire. For ImmuneRACE Cohort 3, a participant was defined as recovered based on two consecutive negative NP/OP PCR tests, clearance by a healthcare professional, or resolution of symptoms. In the prospective study, mobile phlebotomists collected whole blood, serum and a nasopharyngeal or oropharyngeal swab from each participant. Prospective study participants could optionally give additional blood draws and questionnaires over an approximately 2-month period. Prospective study blood samples were shipped either frozen or at room temperature before DNA extraction. The immunoSEQ Assay, a bias-controlled multiplex PCR, was used to amplify TCRbeta CDR3 regions from genomic DNA. As for the original processing: The number of nucleated cells in each sample was estimated by amplification of reference gene primers within the assay. Sequence reads were collapsed and filtered to measure the absolute abundance of every unique TCRbeta CDR3 rearrangement. For each sample, productive Simpson clonality was calculated as the square root of Simpson's diversity index across productive rearrangements. Imported from immuneACCESS, the table was reduced by TCRdb to in-frame sequences with V and J called. These copies leave out some clones; in studies compared against another copy, an unresolved V gene accounts for under half, and the cause of the remainder is not known. V, J and clone size were drawn from that table, and D and trimming were deduced from the DNA. For this sample there are 150,000 to 200,000 clones; roughly 80% appear just once. Of the sample, roughly 7.3% falls within the top ten clones.

Based on the germline V gene, the CDR1 and CDR2 sequences are LGHNT and FRNRAP. Trimming leaves V shorter by 0 bases and J shorter by 7 bases, with the junction holding 3 bases beyond the gene matches. Counted from cysteine to phenylalanine, this CDR3 has 16 amino acids. Left in the record is the CDR3 DNA by itself, 48 bases read in frame from the first base. General study outcomes and caveats: The amount of clinical and demographic metadata varied by source and participant and was provided uncurated.

This clone was counted a few times. This receptor's antigen is unknown. No much larger clone exists at a distance of one base, and base qualities are not known. This chain joins TRBV12-5 to TRBJ1-6; 10 middle bases align to TRBD1. The sample consisted of PBMCs or T cells enriched from blood (not recorded which). The TCR sequence derives from a woman in her forties or fifties who had recovered from COVID-19. The CDR3 reads as follows: CASGLVQGQGNSPLHF. The DNA is TGTGCTAGTGGTTTGGTACAGGGACAGGGGAATTCACCCCTCCACTTT.